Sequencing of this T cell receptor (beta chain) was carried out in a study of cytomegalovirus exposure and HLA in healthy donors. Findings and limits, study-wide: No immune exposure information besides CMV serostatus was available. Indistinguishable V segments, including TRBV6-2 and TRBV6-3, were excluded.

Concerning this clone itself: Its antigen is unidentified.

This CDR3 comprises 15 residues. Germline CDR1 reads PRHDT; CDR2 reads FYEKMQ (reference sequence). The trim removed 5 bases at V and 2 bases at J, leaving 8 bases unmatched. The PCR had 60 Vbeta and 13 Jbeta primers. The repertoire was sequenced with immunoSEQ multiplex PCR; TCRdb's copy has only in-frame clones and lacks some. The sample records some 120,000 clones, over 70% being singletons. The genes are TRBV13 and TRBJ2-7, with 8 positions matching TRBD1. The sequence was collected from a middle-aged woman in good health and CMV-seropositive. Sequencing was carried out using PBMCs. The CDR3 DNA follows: TGTGCCAGCAGCGCGACAGGGGACTTTACCTACGAGCAGTACTTC. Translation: CASSATGDFTYEQYF. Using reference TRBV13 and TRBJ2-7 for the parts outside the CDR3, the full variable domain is AAGVIQSPRHLIKEKRETATLKCYPIPRHDTVYWYQQGPGQDPQFLISFYEKMQSDKGSIPDRFSAQQFSDYHSELNMSSLELGDSALYFCASSATGDFTYEQYFGPGTRLTVT.